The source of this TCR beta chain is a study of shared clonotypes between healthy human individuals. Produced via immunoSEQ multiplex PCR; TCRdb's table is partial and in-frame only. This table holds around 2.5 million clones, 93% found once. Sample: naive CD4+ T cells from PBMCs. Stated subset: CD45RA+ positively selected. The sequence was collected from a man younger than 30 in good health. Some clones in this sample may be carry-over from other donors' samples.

CDR3 DNA sequence: TGCGCCAGCAGCCCGCCTGGGGCCTACGAGCAGTACTTC. This codes for CASSPPGAYEQYF. The chain combines TRBV5-1 with TRBJ2-7; D remains unclear. Trimming stripped 4 bases from V and 2 bases from J, with 10 bases between. The CDR3 runs 13 residues. Germline V gene lookup returns CDR1 SGHRS and CDR2 YFSETQ.